Here is one TCR beta chain with its context. Which antigen it targets is not known. Base-call qualities are not available, and no considerably larger clone is one nucleotide away. Using the deep immunoSEQ assay, multiplex PCR amplified TCR CDR3 regions from genomic DNA. Genomic DNA extracted from each cell subset was distributed evenly over all wells of several immunoSEQ 96-well plates, and each plate served as one replicate. For sorted subsets, roughly 190 ng of genomic DNA, equivalent to around 31,000 T cell genomes, went into each replicate PCR. The purified libraries were quantified using a Qubit 3.0 fluorometer, sized with a Bioanalyzer 2100, and then quantified again using the KAPA Library Quantification kit. Every immunoSEQ 96-well plate was sequenced on a dedicated single-read 150-cycle Illumina NextSeq 550 flow cell. The study's own analysis went as follows. The immunoSEQ output contained only junctional sequences without quality scores, so filtering could not match that applied to full-length reads. To assign V/J genes and CDR3, sequences were annotated against IMGT germline references using PyIR, a Python wrapper for IgBLAST v1.9. Reads were filtered out if the reads had weak V/J assignments (E-value above 1e-6), no CDR3, stop codons, out-of-frame junctions, or ambiguous translated residues. V3J clonotypes were defined as sequences sharing an identical inferred V gene, J gene, and CDR3 amino acid sequence. To compute the percentage overlap between repertoires, the number of shared unique clonotypes was divided by the size of the smaller repertoire. Richness of each repertoire was evaluated using RTK rarefaction, the Chao1 estimator, and Recon v2.1 estimates of unobserved clonotypes. Generation probabilities were computed with OLGA for all TCRbeta clonotypes obtained by the gDNA method from several donors. TCRdb re-hosts the immuneACCESS table, in-frame sequences only. Its copies lack some clones; in the studies checked, an unresolved V gene accounts for under half of them, and the cause for the rest is not known. V and J calls and clone size come straight from that table; D and trimming were deduced from the DNA. Present in this sample are millions of clones, approximately 95% of which were seen just once. The ten biggest clones cover 0.85% to 1.2% of the sample.

CD8 naive samples were CD45RO-negative cells positively selected for CCR7, giving a CD45RA+CCR7+ population that excluded TemRA cells. The donors were healthy, HIV-negative adults with no recently reported acute infections or vaccinations. All donors were Caucasian adults living in Nashville, Tennessee, USA. After blood collection by leukapheresis, PBMCs were isolated using Ficoll-Histopaque density gradient centrifugation and then cryopreserved in the vapor phase of liquid nitrogen. Analytical flow cytometry was used to check the purity and quantity of each magnetically sorted T cell population. Genomic DNA was isolated from every sorted fraction and measured by UV absorbance on a Nanodrop 2000c. The sample originates from a study of shared clonotypes between healthy human individuals (dated by TCRdb to 2020 to 2022). Looking at the study overall: Three men and two women, aged 18 to 49 years, made up the cohort. Per donor, three plates each were used for CD4 naive and CD4 memory, two for CD8 naive, and one for CD8 memory. Each donor's leukapheresis produced roughly between about 0.9 and 9.5 billion PBMCs. To increase sequencing depth and limit assay-specific biases, different laboratories used diverse techniques to prepare libraries and sequence TCR repertoires. Blood TCR repertoires of a handful of healthy adults were deeply sequenced to estimate repertoire size and the extent of clonotype sharing between individuals. Overall results and qualifications from the work: Sampling was limited to blood, and TCR repertoires in tissue likely differ from TCR repertoires in blood. Even with the large sequencing depth, rarefaction of the sorted-subset datasets indicated that sequencing was incomplete. Compared with non-shared clonotypes, clonotypes shared by all four sorted-subset donors had higher generation probabilities. Pairwise subsampling indicated that sequencing depth was expected to affect the degree of clonotype sharing among donors. Naive subsets generally had larger estimated clonotype richness than memory subsets did. Across four donors, roughly 5% of naive CD4, approximately 3.6% of naive CD8, 2.3% of memory CD4, and 0.4% to 0.45% of memory CD8 clonotypes were shared. Because the study included a small number of donors, the genetic and exposure-history diversity represented was limited.

The germline V gene provides CDR1 SGDLS and CDR2 YYNGEE. Its CDR3 holds 12 amino acids, cysteine through phenylalanine. Only the CDR3 portion is preserved as DNA: 36 bases, with reading frame beginning at the first base. The junction shows trimming of 7 bases on V and 5 bases on J, plus 12 bases between the germline ends. The origin of this receptor is a man between 18 and 35 years old in good health. Recombination joined TRBV9 with TRBJ2-5; too little of a D gene remains to name it. The sample taken for sequencing was naive CD8+ T cells sorted from blood. This sample's cell subset or site label indicates: CD45RA+CCR7+. The CDR3 sequence is CASGEGHETQYF. DNA sequence: TGTGCCAGCGGGGAAGGGCACGAGACCCAGTACTTC.